Below, 10 T cell receptor beta chains from the same sample are listed, as sequenced in a study of blood T cell repertoires in COVID-19. Measured with immunoSEQ multiplex PCR; TCRdb has only the in-frame clones, and not every one. The sample carries 470,000 or so clones, more than 85% recorded once. Sequenced input: peripheral blood. These receptors all come from a woman in her twenties or thirties with acute or convalescent COVID-19.

The chain joins TRBV7-8 to TRBJ1-1, with 7 bases that match TRBD1. Germline CDR1 reads SGHVS; CDR2 reads FQNEAQ. The CDR3 is 14 residues long. The junction had 4 bases not matched to a gene; V was cut back by 5 bases and J by 1 base. DNA for the CDR3: TGTGCCAGCAGCATTGGGACAGCGAACACTGAAGCTTTCTTT. This gives the protein CASSIGTANTEAFF.

This rearrangement joins TRBV30 to TRBJ1-6; D is ambiguous. The CDR3 has 16 residues. Germline V lookup: CDR1 GTSNPN, CDR2 SVGIG (reference sequence). Between the trimmed V and J ends, which lost 3 bases and 3 bases, there was a span of 15 bases. CDR3 DNA: TGTGCCTGGAGCGGGAGGATAGACCTCTATAATTCACCCCTCCACTTT. Its translation is CAWSGRIDLYNSPLHF.

This CDR3 is CASTQAQNTGELFF. In nucleotides, the CDR3 is TGTGCCAGCACGCAGGCCCAGAACACCGGGGAGCTGTTTTTT. This rearrangement joins TRBV6-5 to TRBJ2-2; D uncertain. Germline CDR1 and CDR2: MNHEY and SVGAGI. The V end was cut by 7 bases, the J end by 1 base, with 10 bases between. CDR3 size: 14 residues.

The chain recombines TRBV7-3 with TRBJ1-6; no reliable D call. The CDR3 spans 15 residues. The germline V gene encodes CDR1 SGHTA and CDR2 FQGTGA. V was shortened by 3 bases and J by 0 bases, with 6 bases between the two germline ends. The CDR3 sequence is CASSLSGSYNSPLHF. As DNA, the CDR3 is TGTGCCAGCAGCTTGTCGGGCTCCTATAATTCACCCCTCCACTTT.

The chain employs TRBV19 and TRBJ1-3, with D unclear. There are 15 residues in the CDR3. The germline gives CDR1 LNHDA, CDR2 SQIVND (reference sequence). Trimming left V 3 bases short and J 0 bases short, with 9 bases between. DNA for the CDR3: TGTGCCAGTAGTATGGTCACCTACTCTGGAAACACCATATATTTT. It translates to CASSMVTYSGNTIYF.

The V and J genes are TRBV6-5 and TRBJ1-6; TRBD1 is a possible D gene (5 bases). V was clipped by 2 bases and J by 7 bases, with 12 bases between them. Germline CDR1 MNHEY, CDR2 SVGAGI. The CDR3 has 15 residues. CDR3 nucleotide sequence: TGTGCCAGCAGTTACACGGGACTGCAAAATTCACCCCTCCACTTT. This codes for CASSYTGLQNSPLHF.

This chain joins TRBV28 and TRBJ1-2, with a possible D match to TRBD1 (6 bases). Per the germline V gene, CDR1 is MDHEN and CDR2 is SYDVKM. V lost 7 bases and J 7 bases, leaving 16 bases between the germline ends. The CDR3 is 13 amino acids. The CDR3 nucleotides are TGTGCCAGCAACGCGGACAGTTCTCGTGGCTACACCTTC. It encodes CASNADSSRGYTF.

CDR3 sequence reads: CASSPTGGRNEQFF. The CDR3 DNA follows: TGTGCCAGCTCACCAACCGGGGGGCGGAATGAGCAGTTCTTC. This chain connects TRBV18 to TRBJ2-1; D is possibly TRBD2 (7 bases). Trimming cost V 2 bases and J 7 bases, with 12 bases left between them. The germline gives CDR1 KGHSH, CDR2 LQKENI. This CDR3 is 14 amino acids long.

The chain combines TRBV5-1 with TRBJ1-4; 11 positions match TRBD1. The germline V gene encodes CDR1 SGHRS and CDR2 YFSETQ. Trimming at V came to 4 bases and at J to 8 bases, leaving 4 bases not matched to a gene. The CDR3 length is 14 residues. The CDR3 region has the DNA TGCGCCAGCAGCAAGGGGACAGGGGGGGAAAAACTGTTTTTT. Protein sequence: CASSKGTGGEKLFF. The complete variable domain, with remaining parts taken from reference TRBV5-1 and TRBJ1-4, reads KAGVTQTPRYLIKTRGQQVTLSCSPISGHRSVSWYQQTPGQGLQFLFEYFSETQRNKGNFPGRFSGRQFSNSRSEMNVSTLELGDSALYLCASSKGTGGEKLFFGSGTQLSVL.

In this sample, this clone turned up once. The chain carries TRBV21-1 and TRBJ1-5; the table gives TRBD1 as D, unverified against the DNA. TRBV21-1 is described as a pseudogene. CDR3 length equals 14 residues. CDR3 sequence reads: CASTTPDREQPQHF. As DNA, the CDR3 is TGTGCCAGCACCACCCCGGACAGGGAGCAGCCCCAGCATTTT.